This is a list of T cell receptor beta chains from one sample in a study of regulatory T cells in long-lasting Graves disease. One entry per CDR3 protein results from TCRdb running MiXCR on the multiplex PCR reads. The sample consists of 700,000 or so distinct CDR3 sequences, 25% to 30% of them appearing once. The sequencing here drew on peripheral blood mononuclear cells (PBMCs), taken when the disease was refractory, from a patient treated with antithyroid drugs. The source is a female donor with Graves disease. The CDR3 runs from the conserved cysteine through the conserved F or W. Each record gives: J gene, V gene, clone size, D gene, CDR3 protein, CDR3 DNA. A D gene is named only where the DNA matches it firmly. Size is omitted from some rows. Given values are once, few, many or a class for expanded clones.

TRBJ2-6 TRBV5-1 NA TRBD2 CASSLVAGGGANVLTF TGCGCCAGCAGCTTGGTTGCGGGAGGAGGGGCCAACGTCCTGACTTTC
TRBJ2-7 TRBV12-3/TRBV12-4 many TRBD1 CASSARTGTVAEQYF TGTGCCAGCAGTGCTCGGACAGGGACAGTTGCCGAGCAGTACTTC
TRBJ2-6 TRBV7-3 NA NA CASSYAGTGANVLTF TGTGCCAGCAGCTATGCGGGAACTGGGGCCAACGTCCTGACTTTC
TRBJ1-6 TRBV28 NA NA CASSLRGFASPLHF TGTGCCAGCAGTTTGCGGGGGTTTGCTTCACCCCTCCACTTT
TRBJ2-5 TRBV12-3/TRBV12-4 few NA CASSPALQGGTQYF TGTGCCAGCTCACCAGCCCTGCAGGGAGGGACCCAGTACTTC
TRBJ2-4 TRBV30 NA NA CAWSVGRAKNIQYF TGTGCCTGGAGTGTAGGCAGGGCCAAAAACATTCAGTACTTC
TRBJ2-7 TRBV11-2 NA TRBD2 CASSYTSGSKGYEQYF TGTGCCAGCAGCTATACTAGCGGGAGTAAAGGCTACGAGCAGTACTTC
TRBJ1-5 TRBV28 NA NA CASRVSVGISNQPQHF TGTGCCAGCAGAGTTTCCGTGGGGATTAGCAATCAGCCCCAGCATTTT
TRBJ2-7 TRBV5-1 few TRBD2 CASSPRTSGGYEQYF TGTGCCAGCAGTCCAAGGACTAGCGGAGGGTACGAGCAGTACTTC
TRBJ1-2 TRBV30 NA NA CAWSFPGTGYTF TGTGCCTGGAGTTTCCCAGGGACTGGCTACACCTTC
TRBJ1-2 TRBV20-1 NA NA CSARTVDGSYGYTF TGCAGTGCTAGGACGGTTGATGGGTCCTATGGCTACACCTTC
TRBJ1-2 TRBV5-4 NA TRBD1 CASSLFAGQSYGYTF TGTGCCAGCAGCTTGTTTGCGGGACAGTCTTATGGCTACACCTTC
TRBJ2-7 TRBV12-3/TRBV12-4 many NA CASSWGGQRYEQYF TGTGCCAGCAGTTGGGGGGGACAGCGCTACGAGCAGTACTTC
TRBJ1-6 TRBV20-1 NA NA CSARRGQRDNSPLHF TGCAGTGCTAGGCGCGGACAGAGAGATAATTCACCCCTCCACTTT
TRBJ1-3 TRBV12-3/TRBV12-4 few TRBD1 CASSLTGGRNTIYF TGTGCCAGCAGTTTGACAGGGGGCAGAAACACCATATATTTT
TRBJ1-2 TRBV6-1 many NA CASSEARGRGNYGYTF TGTGCCAGCAGTGAAGCAAGAGGGAGGGGGAACTATGGCTACACCTTC
TRBJ2-7 TRBV20-1 few NA CSARDRVMTNYEQYF TGCAGTGCTAGAGACAGGGTCATGACGAACTACGAGCAGTACTTC
TRBJ1-1 TRBV28 few TRBD1 CASSFRQGIHNTEAFF TGTGCCAGCAGTTTTCGACAGGGGATCCATAACACTGAAGCTTTCTTT
TRBJ1-5 TRBV27 many TRBD1 CASRQGQGNQPQHF TGTGCCAGTCGACAGGGGCAGGGCAATCAGCCCCAGCATTTT
TRBJ2-7 TRBV6-5 many NA CASSYSDNTYEQYF TGTGCCAGCAGTTACTCGGACAACACCTACGAGCAGTACTTC
TRBJ1-5 TRBV10-3 once NA CAISESGFQPQHF TGTGCCATCAGTGAGTCGGGGTTTCAGCCCCAGCATTTT
TRBJ1-5 TRBV18 few NA CASSLMGRGQSNQPQHF TGTGCCAGCTCACTCATGGGCCGGGGGCAGAGCAATCAGCCCCAGCATTTT
TRBJ1-5 TRBV12-3/TRBV12-4 NA NA CASSLEGGISQPQHF TGTGCCAGCAGTTTAGAGGGGGGAATCAGCCAGCCCCAGCATTTT
TRBJ2-7 TRBV19 NA NA CASSNLGSLDEQYF TGTGCCAGTAGTAATCTAGGGTCGTTGGACGAGCAGTACTTC
TRBJ2-5 TRBV19 NA NA CAGSPRWAQETQYF TGTGCCGGTAGTCCCCGGTGGGCCCAAGAGACCCAGTACTTC
TRBJ1-2 TRBV6-2/TRBV6-3 NA NA CASSYGAENYGYTF TGTGCCAGCAGTTACGGCGCAGAGAACTATGGCTACACCTTC
TRBJ1-6 TRBV20-1 NA TRBD1 CSARDEGQGQSPLHF TGCAGTGCTAGAGATGAGGGACAGGGGCAATCACCCCTCCACTTT
TRBJ1-5 TRBV11-3 NA NA CASSLGGGRPRPNQPQHF TGTGCCAGCAGCTTGGGAGGTGGGCGGCCCCGGCCCAATCAGCCCCAGCATTTT
TRBJ1-5 TRBV20-1 NA NA CSARGAGDYQPQHF TGCAGTGCTAGAGGGGCAGGGGACTATCAGCCCCAGCATTTT
TRBJ2-1 TRBV6-1 NA TRBD2 CASSHGLASVSYNEQFF TGTGCCAGCAGTCACGGACTAGCGAGTGTCTCCTACAATGAGCAGTTCTTC
TRBJ1-5 TRBV12-3/TRBV12-4 few NA CASSRNGPGNQPQHF TGTGCCAGCAGCCGGAACGGGCCGGGGAATCAGCCCCAGCATTTT
TRBJ1-1 TRBV7-9 NA NA CASSPSRGERNTEAFF TGTGCCAGCAGCCCTAGCAGGGGAGAGCGGAACACTGAAGCTTTCTTT
TRBJ1-1 TRBV28 many NA CASTSRVGVHTEAFF TGTGCCAGCACCAGCAGGGTGGGGGTCCACACTGAAGCTTTCTTT
TRBJ1-2 TRBV30 few TRBD1 CAWWTGVYGYTF TGTGCCTGGTGGACAGGAGTCTATGGCTACACCTTC
TRBJ1-6 TRBV20-1 NA NA CSVGGGTKNSPLHF TGCAGTGTAGGGGGTGGGACAAAGAATTCACCCCTCCACTTT
TRBJ2-7 TRBV20-1 NA TRBD2 CSADILAGGAYEQYF TGCAGTGCCGATATTCTAGCGGGGGGAGCCTACGAGCAGTACTTC
TRBJ2-5 TRBV20-1 NA NA CSASTSQETQYF TGCAGTGCTAGTACTTCTCAAGAGACCCAGTACTTC
TRBJ2-7 TRBV5-1 NA NA CASSLVAGPGEQYF TGCGCCAGCAGCTTGGTTGCAGGTCCGGGCGAGCAGTACTTC
TRBJ1-1 TRBV19 many NA CASSRTNTEAFF TGTGCCAGCTCACGGACTAACACTGAAGCTTTCTTT
TRBJ1-4 TRBV5-1 NA NA CASSSLPGNEKLFF TGCGCCAGCAGCTCCCTCCCGGGTAATGAAAAACTGTTTTTT
TRBJ1-2 TRBV19 NA NA CASSISGTHGYTF TGTGCCAGTAGTATATCCGGGACCCATGGCTACACCTTC
TRBJ2-7 TRBV10-3 NA NA CAISDGKKVLQFYEQYF TGTGCCATCAGTGACGGGAAAAAAGTCCTGCAATTCTACGAGCAGTACTTC
TRBJ2-7 TRBV19 NA TRBD2 CASSTIAGGIDEQYF TGTGCCAGTAGTACAATAGCGGGAGGTATTGACGAGCAGTACTTC
TRBJ1-6 TRBV27 many TRBD1 CASSLIPRLDRGFSPLHF TGTGCCAGCAGTTTAATCCCTCGTCTGGACAGGGGGTTTTCACCCCTCCACTTT
TRBJ2-3 TRBV6-1 few NA CASRTSTDTQYF TGTGCCAGCAGGACTAGCACAGATACGCAGTATTTT
TRBJ2-7 TRBV6-2/TRBV6-3 NA NA CASSYRGISYEQYF TGTGCCAGCAGTTACCGAGGGATTTCCTACGAGCAGTACTTC
TRBJ2-5 TRBV11-2 NA NA CASSRGQNQEAQYF TGTGCCAGCAGCAGGGGACAAAACCAAGAGGCCCAGTACTTC
TRBJ2-4 TRBV12-5 few TRBD1 CASGLGQGVSNIQYF TGTGCTAGTGGTTTGGGACAGGGGGTATCCAACATTCAGTACTTC
TRBJ2-7 TRBV10-1 NA NA CASSDHHGGEQYF TGCGCCAGCAGTGACCATCACGGCGGCGAGCAGTACTTC
TRBJ2-3 TRBV27 few TRBD1 CASSNRGRRTDTQYF TGTGCCAGCAGTAACAGGGGGCGAAGGACAGATACGCAGTATTTT
TRBJ1-1 TRBV6-2/TRBV6-3 NA NA CASSYSRSGGRNTEAFF TGTGCCAGCAGTTACTCGCGGTCTGGGGGGCGAAACACTGAAGCTTTCTTT
TRBJ2-6 TRBV25-1 many NA CASSDTTQGANVLTF TGTGCCAGCAGTGACACCACCCAGGGGGCCAACGTCCTGACTTTC